The entry below gives a single T cell receptor (beta chain) sequence along with its context. This clonotype was counted between two and nine times. The antigen it recognizes is unknown. It has no much larger one-base neighbor in the sample; base qualities were not kept. The data were taken from a study of T cell repertoires in cytomegalovirus infection (dated 2019 in TCRdb). A note on the overall study: Alongside well-studied HLA-B-restricted epitopes, the peptide stimulations were aimed at recently identified HLA-C-restricted CMV epitopes, whose presentation resists viral immunomodulation. Because public TCR beta signatures pointed to carriage of CMV infection together with the matching HLA type, the HLA type of each donor mattered for the analysis. Results the study describes overall, beyond this receptor: Carriers of CMV infection plus the relevant HLA type were discriminated by the cumulative frequency of public TCR beta family members in the study cohort and in an independent approximately 400-donor cohort. The ex vivo response was dominated by HLA-C-restricted CMV-specific TCR beta clonotypes, which also provided the single most frequent clonotype in two of eight donors.

The treatment or condition label here, explained by the study, means: in vitro stimulation with specific CMV peptide epitopes to enrich CMV-specific T cells. This sample was sequenced with an Illumina HiSeq 1500. TCRdb trimmed public reads at Q25 via fastp, called clones via MiXCR and kept in-frame beta chains. When rows share a CDR3 protein, they turn into one entry using the most common DNA and genes. This sample comprises 650,000 to 900,000 distinct CDR3 sequences, around 29% of them detected only once. Jointly, the top ten make up around 12% of the sample. The CDR3 holds 16 amino acids from the cysteine to the valine. Only the CDR3 part of the read is kept: 48 bases, read in frame from the first base. Via the germline V gene, CDR1 is MNHEY and CDR2 SVGEGT. V is pruned by 0 bases and J by 5 bases, leaving 7 bases of the junction without a gene match.

Recombination joined TRBV6-2 or TRBV6-3 with TRBJ2-7, and 10 junction bases match TRBD1. The material was cultured CD8+ T cells from PBMCs, obtained from culture after CMV antigen stimulation. The clonotype was recovered from a human donor in good health (CMV status not recorded). Some clones in this sample may be carry-over from other donors' samples. The CDR3 is CASSYSSGTGVHEQYV. The DNA sequence is TGTGCCAGCAGTTACTCGTCCGGGACAGGGGTTCACGAGCAGTACGTC.